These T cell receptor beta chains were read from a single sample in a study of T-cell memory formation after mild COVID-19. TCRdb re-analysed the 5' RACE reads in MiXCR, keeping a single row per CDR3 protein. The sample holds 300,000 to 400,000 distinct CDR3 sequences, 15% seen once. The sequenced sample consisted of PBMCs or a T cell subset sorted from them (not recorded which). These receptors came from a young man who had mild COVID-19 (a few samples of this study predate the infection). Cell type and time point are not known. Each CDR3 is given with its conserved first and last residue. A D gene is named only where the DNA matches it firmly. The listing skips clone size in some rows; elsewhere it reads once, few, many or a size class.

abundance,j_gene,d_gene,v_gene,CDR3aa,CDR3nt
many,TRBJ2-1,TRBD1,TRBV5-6,CASSLRTGFNEQFF,TGTGCCAGCAGCTTGCGGACAGGGTTCAATGAGCAGTTCTTC
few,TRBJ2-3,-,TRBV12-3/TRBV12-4,CASTRLGADTQYF,TGTGCCAGCACCAGACTAGGGGCAGATACGCAGTATTTT
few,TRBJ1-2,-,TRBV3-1,CASSQVGGGYTF,TGTGCCAGCAGCCAAGTCGGCGGTGGCTACACCTTC
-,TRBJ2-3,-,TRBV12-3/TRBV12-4,CASSLNFDSTDTQYF,TGTGCCAGCAGTTTAAACTTTGACAGCACAGATACGCAGTATTTT
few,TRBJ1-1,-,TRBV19,CATEGYTEAFF,TGTGCCACAGAGGGGTACACTGAAGCTTTCTTT
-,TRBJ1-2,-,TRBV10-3,CAISEGGSYDYTF,TGTGCCATCAGTGAAGGAGGTTCCTATGACTACACCTTC
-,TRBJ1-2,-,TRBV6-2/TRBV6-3,CATTTGQLNYGYTF,TGTGCCACGACTACGGGGCAGCTCAACTATGGCTACACCTTC
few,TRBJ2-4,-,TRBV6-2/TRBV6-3,CASSYGTPLRNIQYF,TGTGCCAGCAGTTACGGGACCCCCTTGAGAAACATTCAGTACTTC
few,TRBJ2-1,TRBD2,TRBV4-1,CASSQDRFRGGDNEQFF,TGCGCCAGCAGCCAAGATAGATTCCGCGGGGGGGACAATGAGCAGTTCTTC
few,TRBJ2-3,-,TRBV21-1,CASQDFPDTQYF,TGTGCCAGTCAGGACTTCCCGGATACGCAGTATTTT
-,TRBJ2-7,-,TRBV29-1,CSVVGLAMDYEQYF,TGCAGCGTTGTCGGCTTGGCGATGGACTACGAGCAGTACTTC
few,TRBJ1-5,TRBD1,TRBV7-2,CASSRLGQGNNQPQHF,TGTGCCAGCAGCCGACTAGGACAGGGGAACAATCAGCCCCAGCATTTT
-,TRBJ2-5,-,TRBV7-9,CASSLALRPYGETQYF,TGTGCCAGCAGCTTAGCGCTGAGGCCCTACGGAGAGACCCAGTACTTC
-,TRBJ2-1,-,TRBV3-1,CASSHTGQIYNEQFF,TGTGCCAGCAGCCACACCGGACAGATATACAATGAGCAGTTCTTC
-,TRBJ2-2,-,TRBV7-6,CASSLASGPTGELFF,TGTGCCAGCAGCTTAGCGAGTGGCCCAACCGGGGAGCTGTTTTTT
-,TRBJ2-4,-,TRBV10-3,CAISESTKGNIQYF,TGTGCCATCAGTGAGTCGACTAAGGGGAACATTCAGTACTTC
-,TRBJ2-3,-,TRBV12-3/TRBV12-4,CASSLRGQTTDTQYF,TGTGCCAGCAGTTTAAGAGGACAGACTACAGATACGCAGTATTTT
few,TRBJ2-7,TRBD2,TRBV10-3,CAISVTSGSYEQYF,TGTGCCATCAGCGTGACTAGCGGTTCCTACGAGCAGTACTTC
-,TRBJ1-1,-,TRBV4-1,CASSQDVRLRDSKAGAFF,TGCGCCAGCAGCCAGGATGTAAGACTCCGGGACTCCAAGGCGGGAGCTTTCTTT
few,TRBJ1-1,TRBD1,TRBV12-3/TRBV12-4,CASSFDRGGSHTEAFF,TGTGCCAGCAGTTTTGACAGGGGGGGATCCCACACTGAAGCTTTCTTT
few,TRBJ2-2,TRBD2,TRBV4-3,CASSRGGARTGELFF,TGCGCCAGCAGTCGCGGGGGGGCACGAACCGGGGAGCTGTTTTTT
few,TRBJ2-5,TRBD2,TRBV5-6,CASSLDWASGGARETQYF,TGTGCCAGCAGCTTGGATTGGGCAAGCGGGGGGGCTCGTGAGACCCAGTACTTC
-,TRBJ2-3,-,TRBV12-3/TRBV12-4,CASRPGSWIDTQYF,TGTGCCAGCAGACCAGGGTCTTGGATAGATACGCAGTATTTT
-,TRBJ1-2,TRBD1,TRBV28,CASRNPGGEYYGYTF,TGTGCCAGCAGAAACCCAGGGGGGGAATATTATGGCTACACCTTC
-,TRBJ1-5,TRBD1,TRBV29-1,CSVAEGQGKGQPQHF,TGCAGCGTTGCCGAGGGACAGGGCAAGGGTCAGCCCCAGCATTTT
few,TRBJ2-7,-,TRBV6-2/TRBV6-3,CASSFAGQNYEQYF,TGTGCCAGCAGTTTTGCGGGACAGAACTACGAGCAGTACTTC
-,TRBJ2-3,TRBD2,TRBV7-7,CASSLSGHRTDTQYF,TGTGCTAGCAGTCTTAGCGGGCATCGCACAGATACGCAGTATTTT
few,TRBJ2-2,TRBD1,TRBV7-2,CASSPWDRGSGELFF,TGTGCCAGCAGCCCCTGGGACAGGGGTTCCGGGGAGCTGTTTTTT
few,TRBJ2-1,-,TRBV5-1,CASSLTGSAFNEQFF,TGCGCCAGCAGCTTGACAGGGTCCGCATTCAATGAGCAGTTCTTC
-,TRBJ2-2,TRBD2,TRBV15,CATSRDGVPAGGPGELFF,TGTGCCACCAGCAGGGATGGGGTTCCAGCGGGGGGCCCCGGGGAGCTGTTTTTT
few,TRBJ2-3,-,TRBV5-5,CASSLGWGAHTDTQYF,TGTGCCAGCAGCTTGGGGTGGGGGGCGCACACAGATACGCAGTATTTT
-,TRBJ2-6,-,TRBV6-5,CASRASASSGANVLTF,TGTGCCAGCAGGGCTAGCGCGAGCTCTGGGGCCAACGTCCTGACTTTC
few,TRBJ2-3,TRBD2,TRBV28,CASSSPSAGHTDTQYF,TGTGCCAGCAGTTCACCCTCAGCGGGGCACACAGATACGCAGTATTTT
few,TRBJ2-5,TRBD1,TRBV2,CASSLSGTGGTQYF,TGTGCCAGCAGTCTCTCCGGGACAGGGGGGACCCAGTACTTC
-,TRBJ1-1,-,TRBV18,CASSPPHHPFTEAFF,TGTGCCAGCTCACCACCGCACCACCCTTTCACTGAAGCTTTCTTT
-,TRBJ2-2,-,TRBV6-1,CASMLGPAEGELFF,TGTGCCAGCATGTTAGGACCTGCTGAAGGGGAGCTGTTTTTT
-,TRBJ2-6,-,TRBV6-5,CASRPTSSGANVLTF,TGTGCCAGCAGGCCCACCTCCTCTGGGGCCAACGTCCTGACTTTC
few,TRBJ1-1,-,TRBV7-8,CASRTVYMNTEAFF,TGTGCCAGCAGGACAGTTTACATGAACACTGAAGCTTTCTTT
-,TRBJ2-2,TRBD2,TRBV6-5,CASSYMTSGTGELFF,TGTGCCAGCAGTTATATGACTAGCGGTACCGGGGAGCTGTTTTTT
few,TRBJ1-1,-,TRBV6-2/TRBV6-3,CASSLLGWEAEAFF,TGTGCCAGCAGCCTCCTGGGTTGGGAGGCTGAAGCTTTCTTT
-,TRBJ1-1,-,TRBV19,CASSIDRLGNTEAFF,TGTGCCAGTAGTATAGATCGGTTGGGGAACACTGAAGCTTTCTTT
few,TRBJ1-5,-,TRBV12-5,CASGLGISNQPQHF,TGTGCTAGTGGTTTGGGAATTAGCAATCAGCCCCAGCATTTT
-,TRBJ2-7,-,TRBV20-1,CSARAGEVGRLEQYF,TGCAGTGCTAGAGCCGGGGAAGTGGGTAGGCTCGAGCAGTACTTC
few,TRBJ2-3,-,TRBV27,CASSFPSTDTQYF,TGTGCCAGCAGTTTTCCCAGCACAGATACGCAGTATTTT
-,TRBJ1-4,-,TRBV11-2,CASSITGGEKLFF,TGTGCCAGCAGCATCACAGGAGGGGAAAAACTGTTTTTT
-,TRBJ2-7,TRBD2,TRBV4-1,CASSQASVGRGEQYF,TGCGCCAGCAGCCAAGCGTCGGTTGGGAGGGGCGAGCAGTACTTC
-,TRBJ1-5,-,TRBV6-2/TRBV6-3,CASSPGSSNQPQHF,TGTGCCAGCAGTCCCGGGTCTAGCAATCAGCCCCAGCATTTT
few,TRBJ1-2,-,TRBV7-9,CASSPRASQLGGYTF,TGTGCCAGCAGCCCGCGGGCGTCGCAACTGGGTGGCTACACCTTC
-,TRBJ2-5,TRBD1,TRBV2,CASSGRDRSQETQYF,TGTGCCAGCAGTGGCCGGGACAGGTCCCAAGAGACCCAGTACTTC
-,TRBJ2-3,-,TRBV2,CASRPFTGGPADTQYF,TGTGCCAGCAGACCCTTTACGGGGGGCCCCGCAGATACGCAGTATTTT
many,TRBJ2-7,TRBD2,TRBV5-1,CASRLGGAYEQYF,TGCGCCAGCCGCCTCGGGGGGGCCTACGAGCAGTACTTC
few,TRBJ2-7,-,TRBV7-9,CASSFRGEQYF,TGTGCCAGCAGCTTCCGGGGCGAGCAGTACTTC
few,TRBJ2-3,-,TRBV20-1,CSAILIRDTQYF,TGCAGTGCTATCCTCATTCGGGATACGCAGTATTTT
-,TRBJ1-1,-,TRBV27,CASSLIMGGGTEAFF,TGTGCCAGCAGTCTCATCATGGGGGGTGGGACTGAAGCTTTCTTT